The TCR beta chain described here comes from a study of CD8+ T cells in alopecia areata. Study-level findings and limits: Lesional scalp displayed greater clonality than normal scalp, most notably in alopecia totalis/universalis.

This clone has more than one count but fewer than ten. The antigen is unknown. Sequencing used cDNA as its template, made by extracting RNA and reverse transcribing it. This table comes from immunoSEQ multiplex PCR, and its TCRdb copy is limited to in-frame clones, with some not included. The sample gives more than 90,000 clones, more than 30% of which show up once; over 3% is in the top ten. The CDR3 covers 15 residues. Per the germline V gene, CDR1 is SEHNR and CDR2 is FQNEAQ (reference sequence). Trimming stripped 5 bases from V and 0 bases from J, with 13 bases between. Sequenced: CD4+ T cells sorted from blood. The clonotype was recovered from a human donor with alopecia areata. The rearrangement uses TRBV7-9 and TRBJ1-1, with D possibly being TRBD1 (5 bases). CDR3 nucleotide sequence: TGTGCCAGCAGCCCACCCGGGACGGTGAACACTGAAGCTTTCTTT. As protein: CASSPPGTVNTEAFF.